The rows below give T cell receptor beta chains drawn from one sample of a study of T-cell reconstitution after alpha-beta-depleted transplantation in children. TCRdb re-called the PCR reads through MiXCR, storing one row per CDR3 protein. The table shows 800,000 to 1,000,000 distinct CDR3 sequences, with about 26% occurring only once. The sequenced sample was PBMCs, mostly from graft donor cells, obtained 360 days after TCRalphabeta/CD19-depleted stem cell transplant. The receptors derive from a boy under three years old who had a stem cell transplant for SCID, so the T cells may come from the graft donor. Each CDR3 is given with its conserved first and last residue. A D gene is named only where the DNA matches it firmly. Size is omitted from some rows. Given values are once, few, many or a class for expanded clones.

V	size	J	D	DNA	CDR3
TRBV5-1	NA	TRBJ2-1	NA	TGCGCCAGCAGCTCTGACCTCGGGCCATCCGGCGATGAGCAGTTCTTC	CASSSDLGPSGDEQFF
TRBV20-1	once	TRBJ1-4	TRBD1	TGCAGTGCCGCCCGGACAGGGAAGGGCGAGGCTAATGAAAAACTGTTTTTT	CSAARTGKGEANEKLFF
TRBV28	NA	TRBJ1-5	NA	TGTGCCAGCAGGGGGGGGGGTCGGAGCAATCAGCCCCAGCATTTT	CASRGGGRSNQPQHF
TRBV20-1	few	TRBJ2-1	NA	TGCAGTGCTCGACCTGGGGGGGCAAATGAGCAGTTCTTC	CSARPGGANEQFF
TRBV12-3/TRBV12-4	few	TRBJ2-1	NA	TGTGCCAGCAGTCCCCCCTCCCCTAGCCCTGAGCAGTTCTTC	CASSPPSPSPEQFF
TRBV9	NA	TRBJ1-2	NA	TGTGCCAGCACCTTGGGGACTCTGGCCAACTATGGCTACACCTTC	CASTLGTLANYGYTF
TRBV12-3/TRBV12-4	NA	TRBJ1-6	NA	TGTGCCAGCAGTTTCGAGGATTCACCCCTCCACTTT	CASSFEDSPLHF
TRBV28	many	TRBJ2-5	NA	TGTGCCAGCAGTTTCGGCAGCCTCTACCAAGAGACCCAGTACTTC	CASSFGSLYQETQYF
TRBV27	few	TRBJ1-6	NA	TGTGCCAGCAGTTTAAGAGGGCTTAATTCACCCCTCCACTTT	CASSLRGLNSPLHF
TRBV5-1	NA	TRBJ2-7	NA	TGCGCCAGCAGCTTGGAGTCAGTAACCTCCTACGAGCAGTACTTC	CASSLESVTSYEQYF
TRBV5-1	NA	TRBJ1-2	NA	TGCGCCAGCAGCTTGGCCGTGGGAAGCTACACCTTC	CASSLAVGSYTF
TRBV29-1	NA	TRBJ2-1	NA	TGCAGCTTCCGGGGTTGGGATTACAATGAGCAGTTCTTC	CSFRGWDYNEQFF
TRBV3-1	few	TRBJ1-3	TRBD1	TGTGCCAGCAGCCAAGGGGACAGGTTTTTCCGAAACACCATATATTTT	CASSQGDRFFRNTIYF
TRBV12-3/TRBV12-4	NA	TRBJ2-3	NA	TGTGCCAGCAGTTTAGAACTAGTGAGAGATACGCAGTATTTT	CASSLELVRDTQYF
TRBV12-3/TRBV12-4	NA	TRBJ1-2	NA	TGTGCCAGCAGTTGGCTGGGGGCTGGGGATGGCTACACCTTC	CASSWLGAGDGYTF
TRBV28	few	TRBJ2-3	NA	TGTGCCAGCAGTTTATATCTCGGGAGCACAGATACGCAGTATTTT	CASSLYLGSTDTQYF
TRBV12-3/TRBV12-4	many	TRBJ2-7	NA	TGTGCCAGCAGTGGCCCCTACGAGCAGTACTTC	CASSGPYEQYF
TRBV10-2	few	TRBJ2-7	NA	TGCGCCAGCAGTGAGCCTGATATTGAAAGGCGCGGGCAGTACTTC	CASSEPDIERRGQYF
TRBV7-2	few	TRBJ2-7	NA	TGTGCCAGCAGCTTAGCAGGGGCCATTGCCTCCTACGAGCAGTACTTC	CASSLAGAIASYEQYF
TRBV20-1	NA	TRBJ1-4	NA	TGCAGTGTTAGCGGGGGAAATGAAAAACTGTTTTTT	CSVSGGNEKLFF
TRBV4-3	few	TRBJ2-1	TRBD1	TGCGCCAGCAGCCTGTGGGTCGGGACAGGGCGCAATGAGCAGTTCTTC	CASSLWVGTGRNEQFF
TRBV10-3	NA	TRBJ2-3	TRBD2	TGTGCCATCAGTGATGGGGGGGGAAGAAGCACAGATACGCAGTATTTT	CAISDGGGRSTDTQYF
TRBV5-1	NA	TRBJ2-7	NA	TGCGCCAGCAGCAAGGACGGGACAAGCTCCTACGAGCAGTACTTC	CASSKDGTSSYEQYF
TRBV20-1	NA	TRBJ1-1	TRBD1	TGCAGTATAACAGCGGCCAGGACAGGGAGGAGGACTGAAGCTTTCTTT	CSITAARTGRRTEAFF
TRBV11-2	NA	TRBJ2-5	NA	TGTGCCAGCAGCCCAGTGGAGACCCAGTACTTC	CASSPVETQYF
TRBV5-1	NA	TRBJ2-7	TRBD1	TGCGCCAGCAGCGGGGACAGTTCCCACGAGCAGTACTTC	CASSGDSSHEQYF
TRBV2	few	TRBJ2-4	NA	TGTGCCAGCAGTGAACCCCCGCGGGGCAGTATGGCGATCTCGCTAGCCAAAAACATTCAGTACTTC	CASSEPPRGSMAISLAKNIQYF
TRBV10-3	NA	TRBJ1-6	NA	TGTGCCATCAGTGAGGGCCGGTACTCCTATAATTCACCCCTCCACTTT	CAISEGRYSYNSPLHF
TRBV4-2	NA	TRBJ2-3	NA	TGTGCCAGCAGCCAAGCGACAGGCACAGATACGCAGTATTTT	CASSQATGTDTQYF
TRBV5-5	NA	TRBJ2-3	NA	TGTGCCAGCAGCTTGGACCATAGCACAGATACGCAGTATTTT	CASSLDHSTDTQYF
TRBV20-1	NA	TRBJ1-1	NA	TGCAGTGGTGGTCAGTGGGACACTGAAGCTTTCTTT	CSGGQWDTEAFF
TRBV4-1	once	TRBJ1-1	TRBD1	TGCGCCAGCAGCCCCCAGACCCAGGGGGGGACTGAAGCTTTCTTT	CASSPQTQGGTEAFF
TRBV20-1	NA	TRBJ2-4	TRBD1	TGCAGTGCTAGCGCAGGGGGCATCCTGTACTTC	CSASAGGILYF
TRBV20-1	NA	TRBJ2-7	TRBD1	TGCAGTGCTAGGGACCACGGGACAGGGGTCTACGAGCAGTACTTC	CSARDHGTGVYEQYF
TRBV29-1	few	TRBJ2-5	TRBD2	TGCAGCGGGGGACTAGCGGGGGGCCAAGAGACCCAGTACTTC	CSGGLAGGQETQYF
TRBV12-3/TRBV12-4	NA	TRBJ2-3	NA	TGTGCCAGCAGCCCAGGGATCCGCGGCACAGATACGCAGTATTTT	CASSPGIRGTDTQYF
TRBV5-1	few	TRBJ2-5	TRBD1	TGCGCCAGCACCCTGACGACAGGGTTTGGGGAGACCCAGTACTTC	CASTLTTGFGETQYF
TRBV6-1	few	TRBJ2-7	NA	TGTGCCAGCAGTGCCCCAAGGAACCGAGCCTACGAGCAGTACTTC	CASSAPRNRAYEQYF
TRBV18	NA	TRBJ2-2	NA	TGTGCCAGCTCCCGCGCGGCAATCACCGGGGAGCTGTTTTTT	CASSRAAITGELFF
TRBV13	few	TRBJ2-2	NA	TGTGCCAGCAGCTTAGCGCAGGGCGGGGAGCTGTTTTTT	CASSLAQGGELFF
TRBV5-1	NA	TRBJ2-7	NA	TGCGCCAGCGCTATTCCTGCCGGGACGGGTAATGACGAGCAGTACTTC	CASAIPAGTGNDEQYF
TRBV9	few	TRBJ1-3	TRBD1	TGTGCCAGCAGCGTCGACCCCGGGACAGGGGGTTCCTCTGGAAACACCATATATTTT	CASSVDPGTGGSSGNTIYF
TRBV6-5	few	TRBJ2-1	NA	TGTGCCAGCAGTTACTCGCGGGGGCAATACAATGAGCAGTTCTTC	CASSYSRGQYNEQFF
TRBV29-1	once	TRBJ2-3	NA	TGCAGCGTTGGGGGGCGTACACGGACAGATACGCAGTATTTT	CSVGGRTRTDTQYF
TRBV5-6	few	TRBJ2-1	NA	TGTGCCAGCAGCTTGGGGCGGAAGCAGTTCTTC	CASSLGRKQFF
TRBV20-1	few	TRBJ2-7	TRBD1	TGCAGTCCCTGGGACAGTCCCTACGAGCAGTACTTC	CSPWDSPYEQYF
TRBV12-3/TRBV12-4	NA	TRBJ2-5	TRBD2	TGTGCCAGCAGTTCCTACTCCGGGACTAGCCTAGAGACCCAGTACTTC	CASSSYSGTSLETQYF
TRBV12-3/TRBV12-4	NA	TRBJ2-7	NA	TGTGCCAGCAGCCCAAGTCAGGGAGGCGAGCAGTACTTC	CASSPSQGGEQYF
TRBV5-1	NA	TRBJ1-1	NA	TGCGCCAGCAGCGGGCGGGGGGAGGCTGAAGCTTTCTTT	CASSGRGEAEAFF
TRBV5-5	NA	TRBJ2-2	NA	TGTGCCAGCAGCCAGACGACAGGAAGAGGTACCACCGGGGAGCTGTTTTTT	CASSQTTGRGTTGELFF
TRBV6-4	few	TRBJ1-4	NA	TGTGCCAGCAGTCGGGCCCGGGACCCCACGATCCGGCGAAGGGAAAAACTGTTTTTT	CASSRARDPTIRRREKLFF
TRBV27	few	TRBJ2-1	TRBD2	TGTGCCAGCAGCCGGGGACTAGCCGGGGATGAGCAGTTCTTC	CASSRGLAGDEQFF
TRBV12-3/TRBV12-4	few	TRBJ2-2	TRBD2	TGTGCCGGCAGCGGGGCTAACACCGGGGAGCTGTTTTTT	CAGSGANTGELFF
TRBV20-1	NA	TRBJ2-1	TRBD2	TGCAGTGCTAGAGGAGCTAGCGGGGGCCTGAGCTCCTACAATGAGCAGTTCTTC	CSARGASGGLSSYNEQFF
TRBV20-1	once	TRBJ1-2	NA	TGCAGTGCTACCCCCAGGGCAATTGGCTACACCTTC	CSATPRAIGYTF
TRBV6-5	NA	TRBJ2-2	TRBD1	TGTGCCAGCAGTTATCGCAGGGGGTCGAACACCGGGGAGCTGTTTTTT	CASSYRRGSNTGELFF
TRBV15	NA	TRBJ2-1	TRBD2	TGTGCCACCAGCAGAGCCCTAGCGGGGGAGGGTGAGCAGTTCTTC	CATSRALAGEGEQFF